The rows below give T cell receptor beta chains drawn from one sample of a study of T cells after yellow fever vaccination. In TCRdb, the 5' RACE reads were re-called with MiXCR into one record per CDR3 protein. Of 40,000 or so distinct CDR3 sequences in the sample, about 7% were seen once. Sample: CD8+ T cells not binding an NS4B(214-222) dextramer, sorted from PBMCs, taken 45 days after the yellow fever booster vaccination. These receptors came from a man younger than 40 who received the YFV17D yellow fever vaccine. The CDR3 runs from the conserved cysteine through the conserved F or W. The D gene is left open where the match is weak. Not every row has a clone size; where given, it reads once, few, many or a size class.

clone_size	d_call	v_call	j_call	cdr3_nt	cdr3_aa
many	TRBD1	TRBV9	TRBJ2-3	TGTGCCAGCAGCGACACAGGGGGCTTGGACACAGATACGCAGTATTTT	CASSDTGGLDTDTQYF
many	-	TRBV10-2	TRBJ1-3	TGCGCCAGCAGTCTAACTCCCAGAGTTGCTGGAAACACCATATATTTT	CASSLTPRVAGNTIYF
-	TRBD2	TRBV5-1	TRBJ2-7	TGCGCCAGCAGACTAGCGGGAGTCCCCGAGCAGTACTTC	CASRLAGVPEQYF
few	TRBD2	TRBV11-2	TRBJ2-7	TGTGCCAGCCGGGGGGGACTAGCGGTCTCCTACGAGCAGTACTTC	CASRGGLAVSYEQYF
many	-	TRBV28	TRBJ2-1	TGTGCCAGCAGTCGAGGGACGGACGAGTTCTTC	CASSRGTDEFF
few	-	TRBV14	TRBJ2-7	TGTGCCAGCAGCCAAGTCACAACCCTCTCCTACGAGCAGTACTTC	CASSQVTTLSYEQYF
many	-	TRBV6-5	TRBJ2-3	TGTGCCAGCAGCCACTCGAGGGGACCAGATACGCAGTATTTT	CASSHSRGPDTQYF
many	-	TRBV29-1	TRBJ1-1	TGCAGCGTTCCCTGGACCTCTGAAGCTTTCTTT	CSVPWTSEAFF
few	-	TRBV6-2/TRBV6-3	TRBJ1-5	TGTGCCACCTCGTCAAATCCTGGGGACGATCAGCCCCAGCATTTT	CATSSNPGDDQPQHF
many	TRBD1	TRBV10-3	TRBJ1-1	TGTGCCATCAGCGCCGGGGGACAGGGATTGGACACTGAAGCTTTCTTT	CAISAGGQGLDTEAFF
many	-	TRBV4-2	TRBJ2-7	TGTGCCAGCAGCCAAGATACCGCCGGGGCCTCCTACGAGCAGTACTTC	CASSQDTAGASYEQYF
few	TRBD2	TRBV7-2	TRBJ2-7	TGTGCCAGCAGCACAACTAGCGGGGGATCCTACGAGCAGTACTTC	CASSTTSGGSYEQYF
many	TRBD2	TRBV7-3	TRBJ2-5	TGTGCCAGCAGCTTGGGAGGGGATGAGACCCAGTACTTC	CASSLGGDETQYF
many	-	TRBV7-2	TRBJ2-1	TGTGCCAGCAGCCAAACTAGTTACAATGAGCAGTTCTTC	CASSQTSYNEQFF
many	-	TRBV12-3/TRBV12-4	TRBJ2-5	TGTGCCAGCAGTTTAGTCGGGGCAGGAATCATTCAAGAGACCCAGTACTTC	CASSLVGAGIIQETQYF
many	-	TRBV7-8	TRBJ2-3	TGTGCCAGCAGCTTAGCGGACGGGGGAGTGGGAGATACGCAGTATTTT	CASSLADGGVGDTQYF
many	-	TRBV2	TRBJ1-4	TGTGCCAGCATGGCTGAAAAACTGTTTTTT	CASMAEKLFF
-	-	TRBV27	TRBJ1-4	TGTGCCAGCAGTCCTGGGGGCAGGGCTGGAGAAAAACTGTTTTTT	CASSPGGRAGEKLFF
-	-	TRBV6-2/TRBV6-3	TRBJ1-5	TGTGCCAGCAGTTACTCGATACTGTCAGATCAGCCCCAGCATTTT	CASSYSILSDQPQHF
once	TRBD1	TRBV13	TRBJ2-2	TGTGCCAGCAGCCCCCTGAGGGGGACAGGGGGCGCCGGGGAGCTGTTTTTT	CASSPLRGTGGAGELFF
few	-	TRBV6-1	TRBJ2-2	TGTGCCAGCAGACTACCCCCGACGGGAGCGATAACCGGGGAGCTGTTTTTT	CASRLPPTGAITGELFF
many	TRBD1	TRBV29-1	TRBJ2-7	TGCAGCGCAACAGGGGATTCCTACGAGCAGTACTTC	CSATGDSYEQYF
many	-	TRBV12-3/TRBV12-4	TRBJ1-1	TGTGCCAGCAGTTTTGGGGGCGTTGAAGCTTTCTTT	CASSFGGVEAFF
few	-	TRBV29-1	TRBJ2-3	TGCAGCATCCCCTCCGGGCCCGCAGATACGCAGTATTTT	CSIPSGPADTQYF
few	TRBD1	TRBV7-9	TRBJ2-2	TGTGCCAGCAGTCGGGACAGAATTAACACCGGGGAGCTGTTTTTT	CASSRDRINTGELFF
many	-	TRBV28	TRBJ2-7	TGTGCCAGCAGTTTAGTCGGATCCTACGAGCAGTACTTC	CASSLVGSYEQYF
medium-sized	TRBD2	TRBV7-2	TRBJ2-3	TGTGCCAGCAGCTCCGGGACTAGAACAGATACGCAGTATTTT	CASSSGTRTDTQYF
many	TRBD2	TRBV12-3/TRBV12-4	TRBJ2-5	TGTGCCAGCAGTCCCGGGACTAGCGAAGAGACCCAGTACTTC	CASSPGTSEETQYF
few	TRBD2	TRBV12-3/TRBV12-4	TRBJ2-2	TGTGCCAGCAGGGGACTAGCGGAAAACACCGGGGAGCTGTTTTTT	CASRGLAENTGELFF
-	-	TRBV29-1	TRBJ2-7	TGCAGCGTGATGTTGGGACTGAGCTCCTACGAGCAGTACTTC	CSVMLGLSSYEQYF
-	-	TRBV20-1	TRBJ2-7	TGCAGTGCTAGAGTGTTGGATACTACAGGGTCGAACGAGCAGTACTTC	CSARVLDTTGSNEQYF
many	-	TRBV19	TRBJ2-7	TGTGCCAGTAGGGTCACGGATGTTTCCTACGAGCAGTACTTC	CASRVTDVSYEQYF
many	-	TRBV9	TRBJ2-6	TGTGCCAGCAGCGTAGCTGTAGGGGCCAACGTCCTGACTTTC	CASSVAVGANVLTF
-	TRBD1	TRBV7-9	TRBJ2-7	TGTGCCAGCAGACATACCACAGGGGATGGTAATTACGAGCAGTACTTC	CASRHTTGDGNYEQYF
many	-	TRBV28	TRBJ1-5	TGTGCCAGCATGGATTTGGAGCCCCAGCATTTT	CASMDLEPQHF
many	-	TRBV27	TRBJ1-5	TGTGCCAGCAGTTTTGGTGAGGGGAATCAGCCCCAGCATTTT	CASSFGEGNQPQHF
many	TRBD1	TRBV6-1	TRBJ2-3	TGTGCCAGCAGCATACGGACAGGGGTCACAGATACGCAGTATTTT	CASSIRTGVTDTQYF
many	-	TRBV6-5	TRBJ1-5	TGTGCCAGCGGCTACAATCAGCCCCAGCATTTT	CASGYNQPQHF
many	-	TRBV12-3/TRBV12-4	TRBJ1-1	TGTGCCAGCAGTTTGGTCAGGGTGACTTCTGAAGCTTTCTTT	CASSLVRVTSEAFF
many	-	TRBV20-1	TRBJ2-7	TGCAGTGCTAGCGACAACTCCTACGAGCAGTACTTC	CSASDNSYEQYF
many	TRBD2	TRBV12-3/TRBV12-4	TRBJ2-5	TGTGCCAGCAGTCTGGGACTAGTGGAGACCCAGTACTTC	CASSLGLVETQYF
many	-	TRBV4-2	TRBJ2-2	TGTGCCAGCAGCCCCGGGACACCTAGGCGGGAGCTGTTTTTT	CASSPGTPRRELFF
many	TRBD1	TRBV6-4	TRBJ2-2	TGTGCCAGCAGCCCGGGACAGGGGGCGCGGGAGCTGTTTTTT	CASSPGQGARELFF